This T cell receptor (beta chain) is from a study of shared clonotypes between healthy human individuals. Recent vaccinations or acute infections were absent in the healthy HIV-negative adult donors. Assay used: immunoSEQ multiplex PCR; TCRdb lists only in-frame clones, some missing. The sample lists a few million clones, around nine tenths occurring once. The V and J ends lost 3 bases and 12 bases respectively, with 15 bases between them. Per the germline V gene, CDR1 is LNHDA and CDR2 is SQIVND (reference sequence). The length of the CDR3 is 13 residues. This clonotype was obtained from a young man in good health. Sequencing was done on a sample of naive CD4+ T cells sorted from blood. Subset noted: CD45RA+ positively selected. The gene calls are TRBV19 and TRBJ2-1; no clear D. The CDR3 DNA is TGTGCCAGTAGTATCCTAGGAGCCGAAGGGCAGTTCTTC. It encodes CASSILGAEGQFF.